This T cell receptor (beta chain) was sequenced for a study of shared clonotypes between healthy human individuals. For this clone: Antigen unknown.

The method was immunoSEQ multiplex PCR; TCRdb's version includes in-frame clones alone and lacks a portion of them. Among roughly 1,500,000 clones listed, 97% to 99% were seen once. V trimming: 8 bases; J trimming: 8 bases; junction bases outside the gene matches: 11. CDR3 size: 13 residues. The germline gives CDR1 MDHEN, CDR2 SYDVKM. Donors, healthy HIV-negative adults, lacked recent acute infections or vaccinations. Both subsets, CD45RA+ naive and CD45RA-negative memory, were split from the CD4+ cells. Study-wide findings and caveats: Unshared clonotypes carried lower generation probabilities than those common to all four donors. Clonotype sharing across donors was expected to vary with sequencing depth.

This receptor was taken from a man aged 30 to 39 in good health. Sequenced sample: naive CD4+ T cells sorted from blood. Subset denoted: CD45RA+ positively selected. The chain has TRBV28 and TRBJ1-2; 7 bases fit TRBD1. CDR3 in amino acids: CASDARGSKGYTF. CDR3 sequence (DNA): TGTGCCAGCGACGCCAGGGGGTCGAAGGGCTACACCTTC.